This entry is about one T cell receptor beta chain. This entry comes from a study of blood T cell repertoires in COVID-19. Study-level background: T cells, B-cell-depleted T cells, or PBMCs supplied cDNA or gDNA.

In the source study's methods: Nucleated cell counts were estimated from reference gene primer amplification. Profiled with immunoSEQ multiplex PCR; TCRdb holds only in-frame clones, not every one. The D gene and trimming were derived from the DNA, and the V and J assignments and clone size from that table. In the table there are some 240,000 clones, around 80% of which are singletons. Losses at the gene ends were 5 bases for V and 7 bases for J; bases not matched to a gene: 6. Looked up from germline, CDR1 is MRHNA and CDR2 is SNTAGT. CDR3 length equals 14 residues. The origin of this receptor is a woman aged 65 to 85 with acute or convalescent COVID-19. V and J are TRBV6-4 and TRBJ2-1; 9 nucleotides agree with TRBD2. Sequencing used peripheral blood. Here the CDR3 reads CASSRAGGRNEQFF. The CDR3, as DNA: TGTGCCAGCAGTCGGGCGGGGGGGCGGAATGAGCAGTTCTTC.